This TCR beta chain was observed in a study of blood T cell repertoires in COVID-19. The data were produced by immunoSEQ multiplex PCR, yet TCRdb's version contains in-frame clones alone and is incomplete. The repertoire holds approximately 220,000 clones, with 70% to 90% as singletons. Looked up from germline, CDR1 is SGHNT and CDR2 is YYREEE (reference sequence). Trimming stripped 1 base from V and 1 base from J, with 9 bases between. The CDR3 contains 15 residues. The specimen sequenced was peripheral blood. The chain links TRBV5-4 to TRBJ1-3; D gene unclear. The clonotype was recovered from a man in his sixties with acute or convalescent COVID-19. The CDR3: CASSLNPGSGNTIYF. DNA of the CDR3: TGTGCCAGCAGCTTGAATCCCGGTTCTGGAAACACCATATATTTT. Variable domain in full (rest from reference TRBV5-4 and TRBJ1-3): ETGVTQSPTHLIKTRGQQVTLRCSSQSGHNTVSWYQQALGQGPQFIFQYYREEENGRGNFPPRFSGLQFPNYSSELNVNALELDDSALYLCASSLNPGSGNTIYFGEGSWLTVV.